This TCR beta chain comes out of a study of yellow fever vaccine responses in identical twins. CDR1 and CDR2 from the germline V gene are SGHNT and YENEEA. The CDR3 has 14 residues. V was clipped by 1 base and J by 9 bases, with 13 bases between them. TCRdb itself ran the RT-PCR reads through MiXCR, one entry per CDR3 protein. This table holds roughly 18,000 distinct CDR3 sequences, under 80% found once. Notes on this clonotype: The antigen remains unidentified.

The study's findings and limits: Twins' vaccine T cell response reportedly seemed partly convergent, partly personalized.

This TCR was sampled from a woman aged 18-29 years who received the yellow fever vaccine. The V gene is TRBV11-3, the J gene TRBJ2-1; either TRBD1 or TRBD2 may supply D (5 bases each). Sequencing was performed on T cells from blood (PBMCs), unsorted or a sorted subset (not recorded which), taken before or after yellow fever vaccination (not recorded which). The CDR3 region is CASSLVRGAAEQFF. DNA for the CDR3: TGTGCCAGCAGCTTAGTGCGAGGGGCCGCTGAGCAGTTCTTC.